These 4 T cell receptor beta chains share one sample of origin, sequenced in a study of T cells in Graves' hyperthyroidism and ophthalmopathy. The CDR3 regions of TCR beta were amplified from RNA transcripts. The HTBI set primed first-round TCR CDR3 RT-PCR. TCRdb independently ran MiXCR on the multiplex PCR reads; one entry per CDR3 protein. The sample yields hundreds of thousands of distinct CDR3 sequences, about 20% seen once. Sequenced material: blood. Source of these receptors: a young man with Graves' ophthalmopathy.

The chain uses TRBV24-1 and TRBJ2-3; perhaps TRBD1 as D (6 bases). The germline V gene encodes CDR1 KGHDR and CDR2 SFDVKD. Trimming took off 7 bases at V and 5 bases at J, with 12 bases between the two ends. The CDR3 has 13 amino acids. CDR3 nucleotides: TGTGCCACCAGACCAGGGGTGGGAGATACGCAGTATTTT. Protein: CATRPGVGDTQYF.

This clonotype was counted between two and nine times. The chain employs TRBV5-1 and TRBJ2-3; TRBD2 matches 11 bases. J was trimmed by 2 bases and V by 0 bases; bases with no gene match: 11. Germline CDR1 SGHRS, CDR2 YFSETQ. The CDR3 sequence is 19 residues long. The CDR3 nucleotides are TGCGCCAGCAGCTTGGAGACTAGCGGGACCCACGGACCCACAGATACGCAGTATTTT. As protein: CASSLETSGTHGPTDTQYF.

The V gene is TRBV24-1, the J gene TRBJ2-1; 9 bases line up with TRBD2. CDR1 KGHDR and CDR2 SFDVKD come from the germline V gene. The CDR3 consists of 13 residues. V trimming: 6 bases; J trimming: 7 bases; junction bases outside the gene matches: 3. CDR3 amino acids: CATSLAGDNEQFF. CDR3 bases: TGTGCCACCAGTTTAGCGGGAGATAATGAGCAGTTCTTC.

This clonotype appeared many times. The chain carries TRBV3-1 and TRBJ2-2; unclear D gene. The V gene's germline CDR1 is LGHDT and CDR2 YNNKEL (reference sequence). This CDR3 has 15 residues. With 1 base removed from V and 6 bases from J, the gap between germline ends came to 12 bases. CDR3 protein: CASSQAVVHPGELFF. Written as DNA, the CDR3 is TGTGCCAGCAGCCAAGCTGTAGTCCACCCCGGGGAGCTGTTTTTT. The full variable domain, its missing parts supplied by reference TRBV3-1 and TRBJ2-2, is DTAVSQTPKYLVTQMGNDKSIKCEQNLGHDTMYWYKQDSKKFLKIMFSYNNKELIINETVPNRFSPKSPDKAHLNLHINSLELGDSAVYFCASSQAVVHPGELFFGEGSRLTVL.